What follows are 7 T cell receptor beta chains derived from one specimen sequenced in a study of blood T cell repertoires in COVID-19 (dated by TCRdb to the early 2020s). The library was built by means of the immunoSEQ multiplex PCR assay. As stored in TCRdb, this immuneACCESS dataset retains in-frame rearrangements with V and J assigned. A fraction of the clones does not appear; measured against another copy, unresolved V genes explain less than half of the discrepancy, and the remainder lacks a known reason. The sample includes around 300,000 clones, with roughly 85% observed a single time. Clones ranked in the top ten supply about an eighth of the sample. Sequencing was done on a sample of peripheral blood. Receptors were obtained from a human donor in a cohort sampled during active COVID-19.

The chain carries TRBV5-8 and TRBJ2-7; the D is unclear. Germline CDR1 is SGHTS and CDR2 is YDEGEE. The V gene lost 0 bases and the J gene lost 3 bases, with 4 bases spanning the gap. The CDR3 is 12 amino acids. CDR3 residues: CASSLDNYEQYF. Here the CDR3 DNA reads TGTGCCAGCAGCTTGGACAACTACGAGCAGTACTTC. The full variable domain, in which reference TRBV5-8 and TRBJ2-7 provide the parts outside the CDR3, is EAGVTQSPTHLIKTRGQQATLRCSPISGHTSVYWYQQALGLGLQFLLWYDEGEERNRGNFPPRFSGRQFPNYSSELNVNALELEDSALYLCASSLDNYEQYFGPGTRLTVT.

This chain links TRBV7-9 with TRBJ2-7, with D maybe TRBD2 (6 bases). Germline assignment: CDR1 SEHNR and CDR2 FQNEAQ (reference sequence). Trimming stripped 1 base from V and 0 bases from J, with 16 bases between. This CDR3 region has 17 residues. CDR3 coding DNA: TGTGCCAGCAGCTTAGGGCCTGGAGGGACGGACTCCTACGAGCAGTACTTC. This translates into CASSLGPGGTDSYEQYF. Combining the CDR3 with reference TRBV7-9 and TRBJ2-7 gives the whole variable domain DTGVSQNPRHKITKRGQNVTFRCDPISEHNRLYWYRQTLGQGPEFLTYFQNEAQLEKSRLLSDRFSAERPKGSFSTLEIQRTEQGDSAMYLCASSLGPGGTDSYEQYFGPGTRLTVT.

The V call is TRBV11-3, the J call TRBJ2-7, with TRBD2 matching over 9 bases. CDR3 length: 15 residues. Germline V gives CDR1 SGHNT, CDR2 YENEEA. With V trimmed by 5 bases and J by 6 bases, 11 bases remained unmatched. CDR3 coding DNA: TGTGCCAGCAGCCAAGGTAGCCTAGCGGGAAGCGAGCAGTACTTC. This gives the protein CASSQGSLAGSEQYF.

This chain joins TRBV6-2 or TRBV6-3 and TRBJ2-7; no firm D call. CDR1 and CDR2 (germline): MNHEY, SVGEGT. Trimming left V 6 bases short and J 6 bases short, with 15 bases between. This CDR3 is built from 13 residues. Written as DNA, the CDR3 is TGTGCCAGCAGCGGTCCACCCCCCGGCGAGCAGTACTTC. It yields the protein CASSGPPPGEQYF.

The chain is built from TRBV28 and TRBJ1-1; possible D gene TRBD1, 5 bases. Trimming shortened V by 6 bases and J by 5 bases, and 16 bases separated the two germline ends. The CDR3 is 14 residues long. Germline CDR1 MDHEN, CDR2 SYDVKM. The CDR3 coding sequence is TGTGCCAGCAGCCGGGGACTCCTGGTGACTGAAGCTTTCTTT. Translating it yields CASSRGLLVTEAFF.

This clone was seen more than once but under ten times. V gene TRBV5-1 combines with J gene TRBJ2-2; D is possibly TRBD1 (5 bases). Trimming cost V 2 bases and J 1 base, with 9 bases left between them. The CDR3 has 15 residues. Germline V gene data show CDR1 as SGHRS and CDR2 as YFSETQ. The CDR3 DNA reads as TGCGCCAGCAGCTTAGGACACGTGAACACCGGGGAGCTGTTTTTT. Translating it yields CASSLGHVNTGELFF.

CDR3 amino acids: CASSYSKGQGNYGYTF. The CDR3 nucleotides read TGTGCCAGCAGTTACTCGAAAGGACAGGGAAACTATGGCTACACCTTC. The J gene is TRBJ1-2, the V gene TRBV6-5; 8 nucleotides match TRBD1. Trimming took 0 bases from V and 2 from J; bases not matched to a gene: 5. CDR3 length equals 16 residues. Germline lookup yields CDR1 MNHEY and CDR2 SVGAGI.